This T cell receptor (beta chain) was sequenced during a study of T cell responses to AZD1222 COVID-19 vaccine. Per germline, CDR1 MNHEY and CDR2 SMNVEV (reference sequence). With 7 bases removed from V and 4 bases from J, the gap between germline ends came to 10 bases. The CDR3 spans 12 residues. Notes on the study in general: Donors in the cohort were predominantly white British and more often female, and clonal diversity was possibly underestimated. Researchers took repertoire samples only after the peak T cell response had come. Of the AZD1222 recipients, only five to seven were seropositive at baseline.

Clones were read by immunoSEQ multiplex PCR, and TCRdb kept only the in-frame ones, dropping some. The sample holds 150,000 to 180,000 clones; approximately 87% are singletons and the top ten take more than 5.5%. There are a few counts of this clone. No antigen is known for it. The sequence was collected from an adult in good health. Material: peripheral blood, obtained on day 0 of MenACWY control vaccination. This chain connects TRBV27 to TRBJ1-2; D ambiguous. CDR3 amino acids: CASKAGSYGYTF. In nucleotides, the CDR3 is TGTGCCAGCAAAGCAGGTTCCTATGGCTACACCTTC.